A single sample is the source of the 2 T cell receptor beta chains below, sequenced in a study of T-cell reconstitution after alpha-beta-depleted transplantation in children. Preparing the TCRbeta library involved the use of unique molecular identifiers. In TCRdb, the PCR reads were re-called with MiXCR into one record per CDR3 protein. There are roughly 110,000 distinct CDR3 sequences in the sample; 10% occur only once, and about 34% lies in the top ten. The starting material was PBMCs, obtained before TCRalphabeta/CD19-depleted stem cell transplant. All receptors come from a boy aged 2 to 10 with acute lymphoblastic leukemia, due to receive a stem cell transplant.

This clonotype was observed at least ten times. The rearrangement links TRBV20-1 to TRBJ1-2; a possible D gene is TRBD1 (5 bases). Germline-derived CDR1 and CDR2 are DFQATT and SNEGSKA (reference sequence). V shed 7 bases and J shed 5 bases, with 20 bases lying between them. The CDR3 is made up of 14 amino acids. Here the CDR3 DNA reads TGCAGTGTGACTCCGGACCCGGGGGATTATGGCTACACCTTC. Its translation is CSVTPDPGDYGYTF.

This clonotype was recorded at least ten times. The chain employs TRBV20-1 and TRBJ2-1, with unresolved D. From germline, CDR1 is DFQATT and CDR2 SNEGSKA (reference sequence). Trimming shortened V by 7 bases and J by 5 bases, and 3 bases separated the two germline ends. This CDR3 is 9 amino acids long. The CDR3 DNA reads TGCAGTGTTAACAATGAGCAGTTCTTC. Translating it yields CSVNNEQFF.